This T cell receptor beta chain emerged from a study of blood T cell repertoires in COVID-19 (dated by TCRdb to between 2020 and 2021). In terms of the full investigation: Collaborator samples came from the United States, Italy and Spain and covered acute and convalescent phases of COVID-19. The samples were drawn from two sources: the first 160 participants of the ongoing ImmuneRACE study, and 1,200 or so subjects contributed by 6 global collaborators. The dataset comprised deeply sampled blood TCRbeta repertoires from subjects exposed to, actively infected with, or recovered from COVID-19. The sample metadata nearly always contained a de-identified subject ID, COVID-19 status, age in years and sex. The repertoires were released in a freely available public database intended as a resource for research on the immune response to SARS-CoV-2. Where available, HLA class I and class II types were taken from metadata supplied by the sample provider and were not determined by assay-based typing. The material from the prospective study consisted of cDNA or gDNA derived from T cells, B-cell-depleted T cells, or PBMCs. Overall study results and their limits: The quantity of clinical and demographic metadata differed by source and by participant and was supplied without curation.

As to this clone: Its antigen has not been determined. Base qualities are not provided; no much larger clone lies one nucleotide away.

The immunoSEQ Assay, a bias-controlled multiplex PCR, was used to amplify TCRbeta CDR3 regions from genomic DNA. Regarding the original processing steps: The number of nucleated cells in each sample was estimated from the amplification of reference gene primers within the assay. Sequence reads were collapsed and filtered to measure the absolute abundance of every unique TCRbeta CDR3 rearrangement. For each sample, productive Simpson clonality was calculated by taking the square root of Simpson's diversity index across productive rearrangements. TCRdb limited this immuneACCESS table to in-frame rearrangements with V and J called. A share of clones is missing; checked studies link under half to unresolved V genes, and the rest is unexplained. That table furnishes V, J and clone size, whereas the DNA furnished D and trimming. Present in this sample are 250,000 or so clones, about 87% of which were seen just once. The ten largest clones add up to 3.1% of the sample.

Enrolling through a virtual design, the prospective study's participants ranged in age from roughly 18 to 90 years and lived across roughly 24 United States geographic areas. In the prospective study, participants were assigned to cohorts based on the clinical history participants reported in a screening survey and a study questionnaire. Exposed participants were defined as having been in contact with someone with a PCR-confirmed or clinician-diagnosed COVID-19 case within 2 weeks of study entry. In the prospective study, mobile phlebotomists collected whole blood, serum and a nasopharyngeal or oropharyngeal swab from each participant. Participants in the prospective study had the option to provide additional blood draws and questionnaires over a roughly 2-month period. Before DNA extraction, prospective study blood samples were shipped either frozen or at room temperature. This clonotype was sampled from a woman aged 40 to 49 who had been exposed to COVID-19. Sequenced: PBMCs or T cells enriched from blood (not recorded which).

The CDR3: CASTNYGTGGEVYNQPQHF. The DNA sequence is given as TGTGCCAGCACCAACTACGGGACAGGGGGCGAGGTATACAATCAGCCCCAGCATTTT. The rearrangement joined TRBV28 to TRBJ1-5; 12 central nucleotides agree with TRBD1. V is trimmed back by 7 bases and J by 3 bases, and the junction contains 16 bases that no gene match accounts for. The CDR3 covers 19 residues, taking in both the cysteine and the phenylalanine. The only DNA kept is the CDR3, 57 bases in frame from the first base. The germline V gene provides CDR1 MDHEN and CDR2 SYDVKM.